This TCR beta chain was captured in a study of cytomegalovirus exposure and HLA in healthy donors. Remarks on this clone: No antigen is known for it.

Repertoires were generated with immunoSEQ multiplex PCR, while TCRdb's copy carries only in-frame clones and drops some. Of about 140,000 clones listed, 86% were seen once; the top ten hold less than 3.5%. The study, taken as a whole, reports: It was 160 or so TCR beta chains that were listed as cytomegalovirus-associated. The classifier reportedly diagnosed cytomegalovirus status with high sensitivity and specificity. There were some public TCRs occurring in many donors, but most TCR sequences were rare. The TCR clusters that emerged in the first cohort tended, a later analysis found, to co-occur in the 120 or so validation repertoires.

The specimen sequenced was PBMCs. This sequence was found in a man between 18 and 35 years old in good health and CMV-seronegative.

The CDR3 spells CASNRGQTFTGELFF. DNA of the CDR3: TGTGCCAGCAATCGTGGACAGACCTTCACCGGGGAGCTGTTTTTT. The chain links TRBV2 to TRBJ2-2, with D perhaps matching TRBD1 (6 bases). Trimming left V 7 bases short and J 4 bases short, with 16 bases between. Germline V CDR1 and CDR2: SNHLY, FYNNEI. The CDR3 loop spans 15 amino acids.